This T cell receptor (beta chain) was recovered during a study of T cells in Graves' hyperthyroidism and ophthalmopathy (dated by TCRdb to between 2018 and 2021). About the investigation overall: Peripheral blood was collected at initial diagnosis, before any treatment. To identify TCR V-J signatures that set the groups apart, the researchers used a discovery cohort of about a hundred patients, made up of 43 with Graves' ophthalmopathy and 57 with stable Graves' hyperthyroidism. Whether ophthalmopathy could be predicted prospectively was tested in an independent validation cohort made up of 18 to 20 hyperthyroidism patients plus 17 patients who later progressed to ophthalmopathy. The 100 discovery patients were randomly divided into training and test sets at a 7:3 ratio. In roughly six Graves' hyperthyroidism patients, the study also compared T-cell repertoires from thyroid tissue with T-cell repertoires from blood. After blood sampling, hyperthyroidism patients were treated with methimazole at a starting dose of 30 mg daily, and ophthalmopathy patients were treated with high-dose intravenous methylprednisolone. The paper reports TCR Vbeta CDR3 sequencing of fewer than 150 peripheral blood samples: approximately 43 ophthalmopathy, fewer than 80 hyperthyroidism and around 17 progressor patients. Here is what the overall study found, with its caveats: A model built on a 13 V-J signature distinguished ophthalmopathy from stable hyperthyroidism, reaching 87.88% sensitivity and around 81% specificity in cross-validation and 80%/75% in testing. In validation, progression to ophthalmopathy was predicted by the model with 70.59% sensitivity and roughly 76% specificity, a median of about 6.8 months before onset. Sample size was not statistically predetermined, and investigators were not blinded to group allocation. Most expanded thyroid clonotypes (frequency above 0.001) were also detected in blood, suggesting blood repertoires may reflect thyroid immune responses.

Graves' hyperthyroidism was defined as stable when no progression to ophthalmopathy occurred over 18 months of follow-up. Hyperthyroidism patients were newly diagnosed, with disease duration under 2 months, and aged 18 to 65 years. Exclusion was applied to patients with uncontrolled infections, other autoimmune diseases, pregnancy or lactation. Clinical symptoms, serum thyroxine and TRAb, thyroid ultrasound, and orbital computed tomography formed the basis for the diagnoses. PBMCs were isolated from about 9.2 ml of fresh peripheral blood by Ficoll-Paque density gradient centrifugation. Trizol reagent was used to extract total RNA, and RNA quality was then checked on an Agilent 2100 Bioanalyzer. A word on this clonotype: No antigen is known for it. The record has no base qualities; no much larger clone is one base away.

The V and J ends are trimmed by 5 bases and 5 bases, leaving 28 bases between them. Measured from the cysteine to the phenylalanine, the CDR3 is 19 residues long. CDR3 DNA is the only sequence kept; it has 57 bases, read in frame from the first base. Per the germline V gene, SGHTA is the CDR1 and FQGTGA is the CDR2. TCR beta CDR3 regions were amplified from RNA transcripts. A first-round RT-PCR of the TCR CDR3 used the HTBI primer set with the Qiagen OneStep RT-PCR kit. The libraries were constructed in a second round of multiplex PCR and then size-selected and purified. The libraries were sequenced on an Illumina HiSeq2000 using paired-end 100 bp reads. Per the source publication's procedure: SOAPnuke was used to process the raw data, removing reads that contained adapters or uncalled bases, had a mean Phred below 15, or lacked an exact match to the constant primer or identifier. High-quality paired reads were merged with COPE v1.2.5, and unique nucleotide sequences were defined as clonotypes. MiTCR v1.1 was used to align the clonotypes against IMGT TRBV, TRBD and TRBJ reference segments. Only V-J combinations with frequency above 0.0001, covering approximately 99% of repertoires, were analysed. A TCS score was defined as the ratio between F50 (clonal expansion) and ExV (chaos), using BLOSUM62-based TCRdist between CDR3 peptides within each V-J. Welch's t-statistics and random forest reduced around 550 V-J features to about 13, which were used in a naive Bayes classifier (R e1071). The public reads were reanalyzed by TCRdb: fastp trimming at Q25, MiXCR alignment, in-frame beta chains only. Duplicate CDR3 protein sequences are folded into a single record with the most common DNA and genes. These V and J calls originate from TCRdb's pipeline instead of the authors' own analysis. The sample records 600,000 to 750,000 distinct CDR3 sequences, 17% of which are singletons. The top ten clones comprise roughly 15% of the sample.

The sample comprised blood. The chain was built from TRBV7-3 and TRBJ2-1; matching of 6 bases hints at TRBD1 as the D gene. This TCR came from a man between 45 and 60 years old with Graves' hyperthyroidism. The DNA sequence reads TGTGCCAGCAGCCAAAAGCAGGGGCCCCCTTTTTTGTTTGACAATGAGCAGTTCTTC. It encodes CASSQKQGPPFLFDNEQFF.